The 10 T cell receptor beta chains in this list originate from one sample, sequenced in a study of shared clonotypes between healthy human individuals (dated by TCRdb to the early 2020s). The library came from the immunoSEQ multiplex PCR assay. Here the immuneACCESS table is served through TCRdb, limited to in-frame sequences with V and J called. Missing clones are a known gap in these copies; in checked studies unresolved V genes cover under half, and the rest lacks a known reason. The sample profile shows a few million clones; 90% to 97% of them were found once. Together, the top ten hold approximately 0.13% of the sample. Source material: naive CD4+ T cells sorted from blood. The sample's cell subset or site label is to be understood as: CD45RA+ positively selected. The receptors were gathered from a man aged 18 to 29 in good health.

This chain joins TRBV29-1 and TRBJ2-2; no reliable D call. The CDR3 has 12 amino acids. Germline V gene lookup returns CDR1 SQVTM and CDR2 ANQGSEA. Trimming took 8 bases from V and 1 from J, leaving 8 bases between them. CDR3: CSQRGNTGELFF. The CDR3 DNA reads TGCAGCCAAAGAGGGAACACCGGGGAGCTGTTTTTT.

This chain joins TRBV7-9 and TRBJ2-1; 10 positions agree with TRBD1. Per the germline V gene, CDR1 is SEHNR and CDR2 is FQNEAQ (reference sequence). The V and J ends lost 4 bases and 7 bases, in that order; junction bases with no gene match: 7. The CDR3 totals 15 residues. The CDR3 DNA is TGTGCCAGCAGCTACCTGACAGGGGGCAGGAATGAGCAGTTCTTC. Translated, it gives CASSYLTGGRNEQFF.

The chain carries TRBV2 and TRBJ2-7; D uncertain. This CDR3 spans 17 amino acids. Looked up from germline, CDR1 is SNHLY and CDR2 is FYNNEI. V was trimmed by 0 bases and J by 0 bases, leaving 15 bases between them. In nucleotides, the CDR3 is TGTGCCAGCAGTGAAGCGGGCTTGCGATCTTCCTCCTACGAGCAGTACTTC. It specifies CASSEAGLRSSSYEQYF.

The J gene is TRBJ2-1, the V gene TRBV29-1; 7 bases match TRBD2. The length of the CDR3 is 13 residues. The V gene's germline CDR1 is SQVTM and CDR2 ANQGSEA. With 5 bases clipped from V and 5 bases from J, the junction kept 6 bases outside the gene matches. In DNA form, the CDR3 reads TGCAGCGTTTGCTGGACTAGACACAATGAGCAGTTCTTC. Amino acids: CSVCWTRHNEQFF.

V is TRBV2 and J is TRBJ1-1; 7 nucleotides agree with TRBD1. Per the germline V gene, CDR1 is SNHLY and CDR2 is FYNNEI. CDR3 size: 14 residues. V gave up 5 bases and J gave up 3 bases; unmatched junction bases: 6. Written as DNA, the CDR3 is TGTGCCAGCAGTTCAAGGGGGCACTACACTGAAGCTTTCTTT. Amino acid sequence: CASSSRGHYTEAFF.

The chain is built from TRBV25-1 and TRBJ2-5; a possible D gene is TRBD1 (5 bases). CDR3 length: 13 residues. The V gene's germline CDR1 is MGHDK and CDR2 SYGVNS. V was shortened by 7 bases and J by 5 bases, with 14 bases between the two germline ends. CDR3 amino acids: CASTPRGRETQYF. CDR3 bases: TGTGCCAGCACACCTAGGGGCAGGGAGACCCAGTACTTC.

This chain links TRBV28 with TRBJ1-2, with D uncertain. V lost 10 bases and J lost 8, with 20 bases in between. The CDR3 covers 13 residues. Germline lookup yields CDR1 MDHEN and CDR2 SYDVKM. DNA for the CDR3: TGTGCCACCTCGAGGTTAAATACGGGAGGCTACACCTTC. Translation gives CATSRLNTGGYTF.

The CDR3 sequence is CARSLVATSGYEQFF. CDR3 coding DNA: TGTGCCAGAAGCTTGGTAGCGACTAGCGGATATGAGCAGTTCTTC. V is TRBV5-3 and J is TRBJ2-1; TRBD2 agrees at 9 bases. TRBV5-3 is sorted into the ORF group, with uncertain function. Trimming at V came to 0 bases and at J to 8 bases, leaving 6 bases not matched to a gene. The CDR3 spans 15 residues.

The genes are TRBV9 and TRBJ1-1; TRBD1 agrees at 10 bases. V shed 3 bases, J shed 1 base, and the junction held 21 bases outside the gene matches. CDR1 is SGDLS and CDR2 is YYNGEE in the germline V gene. The CDR3 is made up of 21 amino acids. The CDR3 here is CASSGQDRGEIKIFGNTEAFF. DNA of the CDR3: TGTGCCAGCAGCGGCCAGGACAGGGGGGAGATTAAGATTTTTGGGAACACTGAAGCTTTCTTT. The whole variable domain, filled in from reference TRBV9 and TRBJ1-1, reads DSGVTQTPKHLITATGQRVTLRCSPRSGDLSVYWYQQSLDQGLQFLIQYYNGEERAKGNILERFSAQQFPDLHSELNLSSLELGDSALYFCASSGQDRGEIKIFGNTEAFFGQGTRLTVV.

The chain carries TRBV6-5 and TRBJ2-2, with D unclear. This CDR3 has 15 amino acids. From germline, CDR1 is MNHEY and CDR2 SVGAGI. With 6 bases removed from V and 7 bases from J, the gap between germline ends came to 18 bases. The CDR3 region is CASRDLLRGFGELFF. As DNA, the CDR3 is TGTGCCAGCAGAGATCTCCTACGTGGCTTCGGGGAGCTGTTTTTT.